Here is one T cell receptor (beta chain) with its context. What it recognizes is unknown. This sample also contains other DNA sequences that code for the same CDR3. Memory CD4+ cells were the fraction left after CD45RA+ naive selection. CDR1 is SEHNR and CDR2 is FQNEAQ in the germline V gene (reference sequence). V lost 3 bases, J lost 1 base, and 0 bases stayed unmatched. This CDR3 is 13 amino acids long. The data belong to a study of shared clonotypes between healthy human individuals. General observations from the study: In four donors, approximately 5% of naive CD4 clonotypes appeared in common.

Measured with immunoSEQ multiplex PCR; TCRdb has only the in-frame clones, and not every one. The table includes about 1.1 million clones, 78% detected once. This clonotype was obtained from a young man in good health. Some clones in this sample may be carry-over from other donors' samples. This chain uses TRBV7-9 with TRBJ2-7, with 7 nucleotides matching TRBD2. Sequences were obtained from memory CD4+ T cells from PBMCs. This sample's subset: CD45RA-negative fraction. The CDR3 DNA reads TGTGCCAGCAGCTTCGGGGGGTCCTACGAGCAGTACTTC. Its translation is CASSFGGSYEQYF.